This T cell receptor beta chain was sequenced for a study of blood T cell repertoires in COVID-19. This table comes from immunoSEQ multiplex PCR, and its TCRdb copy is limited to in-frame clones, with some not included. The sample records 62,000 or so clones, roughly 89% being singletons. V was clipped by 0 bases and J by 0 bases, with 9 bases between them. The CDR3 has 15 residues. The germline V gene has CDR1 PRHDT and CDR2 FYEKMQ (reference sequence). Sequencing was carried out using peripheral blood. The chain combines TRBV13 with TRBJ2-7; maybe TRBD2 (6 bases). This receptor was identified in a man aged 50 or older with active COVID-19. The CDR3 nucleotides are TGTGCCAGCAGCTTAGGAGTTAGCGGCTCCTACGAGCAGTACTTC. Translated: CASSLGVSGSYEQYF.